The T cell receptor (beta chain) under discussion was sequenced for a study of CD8+CD57+ T cells in acquired aplastic anemia. Overall study findings and caveats: Patients and controls had in common 25 to 35 CD8+ CDR3 sequences.

TCR beta VDJ and CDR3 profiling used genomic DNA as template. TCRdb re-called the reads through MiXCR, storing one row per CDR3 protein. The data contain 200,000 or so distinct CDR3 sequences, around three fifths of them singletons. The ends lost 4 bases at V and 0 bases at J; junction bases unmatched: 9. In germline, CDR1 is SGHAT, CDR2 FQNNGV. The CDR3 is made up of 17 amino acids. This clonotype appeared many times. Its antigen remains unidentified. This TCR was recovered from a human donor with severe aplastic anemia or a healthy control (not recorded which). V is TRBV11-2 and J is TRBJ1-1, with TRBD1 matching 9 bases. The sample was sorted CD4+, CD8+, or CD8+CD57+ T cells (not recorded which) from PBMCs. CDR3 coding DNA: TGTGCCAGCAGCTCGTCTTGGACAGGGGCTATGAACACTGAAGCTTTCTTT. Residues: CASSSSWTGAMNTEAFF.